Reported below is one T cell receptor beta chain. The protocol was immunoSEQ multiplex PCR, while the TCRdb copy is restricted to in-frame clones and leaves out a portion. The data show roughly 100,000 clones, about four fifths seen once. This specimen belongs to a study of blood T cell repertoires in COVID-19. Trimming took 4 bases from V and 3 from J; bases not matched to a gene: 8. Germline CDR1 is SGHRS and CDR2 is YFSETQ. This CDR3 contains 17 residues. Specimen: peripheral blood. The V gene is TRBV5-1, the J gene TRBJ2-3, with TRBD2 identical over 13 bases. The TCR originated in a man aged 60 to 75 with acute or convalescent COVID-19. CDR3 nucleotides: TGCGCCAGCAGCCTACCCGGGACTAGCGGGAATACAGATACGCAGTATTTT. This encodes CASSLPGTSGNTDTQYF.